These T cell receptor beta chains were read from a single sample in a study of blood T cell repertoires in COVID-19. The assay was immunoSEQ multiplex PCR, and TCRdb's table has in-frame clones only and misses some. The sample includes 190,000 or so clones, 85% to 90% seen only once; the top ten take approximately 6.2%. The source material was peripheral blood. All receptors derive from a man aged 60 to 69 who had recovered from COVID-19. CDR3s include the opening cysteine and the closing phenylalanine or tryptophan. A D gene is named only where the DNA matches it firmly. Not every row has a clone size; where given, it reads once, few, many or a size class.

>.|TRBD2|16|TRBJ2-2|TRBV5-4
CASSPPGLKNTGELFF
TGTGCCAGCAGCCCGCCGGGACTAAAGAACACCGGGGAGCTGTTTTTT
>.|TRBD2|15|TRBJ2-7|TRBV27
CASSFLAGGAGEQYF
TGTGCCAGCAGTTTTCTAGCGGGAGGGGCTGGCGAGCAGTACTTC
>.|.|16|TRBJ2-1|TRBV24-1
CATSDSAGFSYNEQFF
TGTGCCACCAGTGATTCGGCAGGCTTCTCCTACAATGAGCAGTTCTTC
>.|.|14|TRBJ2-3|TRBV6-4
CASSEGGYTDTQYF
TGTGCCAGCAGTGAGGGAGGCTACACAGATACGCAGTATTTT
>.|.|14|TRBJ2-7|TRBV6-5
CASIPTAFGYEQYF
TGTGCCAGCATACCGACAGCCTTCGGCTACGAGCAGTACTTC
>.|.|15|TRBJ2-1|TRBV10-2
CASSESIQGTNEQFF
TGCGCCAGCAGTGAGTCGATTCAGGGTACCAATGAGCAGTTCTTC
>.|.|13|TRBJ1-5|TRBV7-2
CASSFSGYQPQHF
TGTGCCAGCAGCTTTTCGGGGTACCAGCCCCAGCATTTT
>.|.|15|TRBJ2-3|TRBV18
CASSPRTADIDTQYF
TGTGCCAGCTCACCCCGGACAGCGGACATAGATACGCAGTATTTT
>.|TRBD1|14|TRBJ2-7|TRBV19
CASRNTGGTYEQYF
TGTGCCAGTAGGAACACAGGGGGAACCTACGAGCAGTACTTC
>.|.|17|TRBJ2-1|TRBV6-1
CASSEARWQGLYNEQFF
TGTGCCAGCAGTGAAGCTAGGTGGCAGGGGTTGTACAATGAGCAGTTCTTC
>.|.|13|TRBJ2-6|TRBV12-3/TRBV12-4
CASSQTGANVLTF
TGTGCCAGCAGTCAAACTGGGGCCAACGTCCTGACTTTC
>.|.|12|TRBJ2-7|TRBV28
CASRTTQDEQYF
TGTGCCAGCAGGACCACGCAGGACGAGCAGTACTTC
>.|TRBD2|16|TRBJ2-1|TRBV9
CASSVGGRADYNEQFF
TGTGCCAGCAGCGTAGGGGGGAGGGCCGACTACAATGAGCAGTTCTTC
>once|TRBD1|14|TRBJ1-2|TRBV2
CASRPTGLDYGYTF
TGTGCCAGCAGACCGACAGGGCTTGACTATGGCTACACCTTC